Shown below are 10 T cell receptor beta chains from a single sample sequenced in a study of blood T cell repertoires in COVID-19. Clones were sequenced by immunoSEQ multiplex PCR, and TCRdb holds only the in-frame ones, with some missing. The table has 330,000 or so clones, approximately 89% seen once. Sequencing was carried out using peripheral blood. The origin of the receptors is an older woman with COVID-19, enrolled during active disease.

The chain uses TRBV6-5 and TRBJ1-5, with D uncertain. The ends were cut back, 0 bases at V and 4 bases at J, with 10 bases in the middle. Germline CDR1 reads MNHEY; CDR2 reads SVGAGI. This CDR3 spans 15 amino acids. As DNA, the CDR3 is TGTGCCAGCAGTTACTCTAACAACCAGAATCAGCCCCAGCATTTT. This sequence encodes CASSYSNNQNQPQHF.

The J gene is TRBJ2-5, the V gene TRBV28; a possible D gene is TRBD2 (6 bases). CDR3 length: 15 amino acids. Germline CDR1 and CDR2: MDHEN and SYDVKM. Trimming pared 8 bases from V and 7 bases from J, leaving 23 bases between. The CDR3 region has the DNA TGTGCCAGCCCTCTCCGGGGGATGGTGAGGGGGACCCAGTACTTC. It yields the protein CASPLRGMVRGTQYF.

The chain carries TRBV10-3 and TRBJ1-1; D not resolved. Trimming left V 4 bases short and J 3 bases short, with 12 bases between. Germline CDR1 reads ENHRY; CDR2 reads SYGVKD. The CDR3 is made up of 14 amino acids. DNA of the CDR3: TGTGCCATCAGTGGTTGGGGAGTCGACACTGAAGCTTTCTTT. Its translation: CAISGWGVDTEAFF.

In regard to this clone: An end of the junction differs from the germline gene, which may be a read error. The V call is TRBV12-3 or TRBV12-4, the J call TRBJ1-5, with D possibly matching TRBD1 (5 bases). The CDR3 extends over 13 amino acids. CDR3 residues: CASSLRGKQPQHF. CDR3 sequence (DNA): TGTGCCAGTAGTTTAAGGGGTAAACAGCCCCAGCATTTT.

The CDR3 here is CASSQGQYYEQYF. In nucleotides, the CDR3 is TGCGCCAGCAGCCAGGGGCAATACTACGAGCAGTACTTC. The chain joins TRBV4-1 to TRBJ2-7, with D possibly being TRBD1 (5 bases). CDR1 and CDR2 (germline): MGHRA, YSYEKL. The CDR3 length is 13 residues. Between the trimmed V and J ends, which lost 3 bases and 3 bases, there was a span of 9 bases.

This chain joins TRBV18 and TRBJ1-5; perhaps TRBD1 as D (6 bases). V dropped 5 bases and J dropped 0 bases, with 11 bases sitting between them. CDR1 KGHSH and CDR2 LQKENI come from the germline V gene. The length of the CDR3 is 15 residues. Written as DNA, the CDR3 is TGTGCCAGCTCAGAGGGGGTGAATAGCAATCAGCCCCAGCATTTT. Its protein product is CASSEGVNSNQPQHF.

This chain joins TRBV7-9 and TRBJ1-6, with D hard to call. The V end lost 1 base, the J end lost 13 bases, and 11 bases lay between the germline ends. Per the germline V gene, CDR1 is SEHNR and CDR2 is FQNEAQ (reference sequence). The CDR3 runs to 13 residues. CDR3 region: CASSLGGPEPLHF. CDR3 DNA: TGTGCCAGCAGCTTAGGCGGCCCCGAGCCCCTCCACTTT.

This chain uses TRBV4-1 with TRBJ1-2; 8 positions match TRBD1. Germline values: CDR1 MGHRA, CDR2 YSYEKL. The length of the CDR3 is 15 residues. Unmatched junction bases numbered 5, after V lost 1 base and J lost 4 bases. The CDR3 region is CASSQAGQGGYGYTF. The CDR3, as DNA: TGCGCCAGCAGCCAAGCCGGACAGGGAGGCTATGGCTACACCTTC.

The gene calls are TRBV19 and TRBJ1-2; weak D call: TRBD1 (6 bases). CDR1 LNHDA and CDR2 SQIVND come from the germline V gene (reference sequence). This CDR3 is built from 15 residues. The V end lost 1 base, the J end lost 4 bases, and 13 bases lay between the germline ends. Written as DNA, the CDR3 is TGTGCCAGTAGTATAGCGCCAGGGGTAGTCTATGGCTACACCTTC. This translates into CASSIAPGVVYGYTF. The complete variable domain, with remaining parts taken from reference TRBV19 and TRBJ1-2, reads DGGITQSPKYLFRKEGQNVTLSCEQNLNHDAMYWYRQDPGQGLRLIYYSQIVNDFQKGDIAEGYSVSREKKESFPLTVTSAQKNPTAFYLCASSIAPGVVYGYTFGSGTRLTVV.

The chain uses TRBV5-4 and TRBJ1-3, with unresolved D. CDR1 is SGHNT, CDR2 YYREEE, per germline (reference sequence). CDR3 length equals 15 residues. V was clipped by 0 bases and J by 7 bases, with 14 bases between them. CDR3 loop: CASSLAADNFNTIYF. For the CDR3, the DNA is TGTGCCAGCAGCTTGGCCGCAGACAATTTTAACACCATATATTTT.